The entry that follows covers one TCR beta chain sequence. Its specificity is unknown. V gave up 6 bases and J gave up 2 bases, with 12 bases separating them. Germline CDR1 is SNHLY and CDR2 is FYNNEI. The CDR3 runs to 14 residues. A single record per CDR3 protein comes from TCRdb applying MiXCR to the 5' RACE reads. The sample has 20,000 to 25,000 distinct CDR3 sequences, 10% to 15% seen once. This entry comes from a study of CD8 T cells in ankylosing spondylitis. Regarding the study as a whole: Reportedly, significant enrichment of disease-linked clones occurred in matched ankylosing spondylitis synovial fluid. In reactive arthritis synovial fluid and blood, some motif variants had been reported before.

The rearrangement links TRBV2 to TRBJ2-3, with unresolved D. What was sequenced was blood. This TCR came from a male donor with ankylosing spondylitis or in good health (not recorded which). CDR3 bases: TGTGCCAGCAGAGCTGACGGATTCACAGATACGCAGTATTTT. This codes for CASRADGFTDTQYF.